This T cell receptor beta chain was sequenced in a study of blood T cells in healthy people across ages (dated by TCRdb to between 2015 and 2016). General notes on the study: In model experiments, template switching captured about one uniquely barcoded TCR beta cDNA molecule for every two T cells. Using deep sequencing normalized with unique cDNA molecular identifiers, the study measured how TCR beta repertoire diversity changes with age. The donors were split into four age groups: young (average around 16 years), middle-aged (roughly 39), aged (more than 60) and long-lived (approximately 80). To avoid experimental bias, donors of different ages were spread randomly across the sequencing lanes. The study analyzed two additional independent replicas of 1 million unique cDNA reads from the same blood draw for two donors, one aged 18 to 30 and one aged 80 or older. Results and caveats for the whole study, not just this receptor: A strong correlation was found between observed TCR beta diversity and the percentage of naive T cells measured by flow cytometry. Because the CMV infection status of the donors was unknown, age-related changes in expanded clonotypes may potentially have been confounded. As age increased, observed TCR beta diversity per million T cells dropped in a roughly linear way, and a significant reduction was already evident by age 40. Because profiling used bulk unsorted PBMCs, naive and antigen-experienced compartments could not be compared conclusively. Compared with the aged group, the long-lived group had more naive CD4+ T cells, fewer expanded clones and increased TCR diversity, suggesting age selection. Estimates of total diversity from one million sequenced T cells were regarded as lower bounds and underestimates.

This clonotype was recorded at least ten times. It has no known antigen specificity. No base quality values were provided; no much bigger clone lies one nucleotide off. The roughly 39 donors, aged about 6 to 95 years, were systemically healthy Caucasian individuals from Russia. Ten milliliters of peripheral blood were drawn from each donor into EDTA-treated Vacutainer tubes. Ficoll-Paque density-gradient centrifugation was used to isolate PBMCs, with at least 7 million per sample. Trizol reagent was used to extract total RNA from PBMCs, with at least 6 micrograms per sample. Naive CD45RAhigh/CD27high T cell percentages were measured by flow cytometry on a PBMC aliquot from every donor. Receptor amplification or capture employed 5' RACE. The second PCR ran for about 6 to 11 cycles and used a J-beta primer mix along with a sample-barcoded 5' primer. A template-switch 5' adaptor carrying 12 random nucleotides introduced a unique molecular identifier onto each TCR beta cDNA molecule. Each sample yielded at least 2.5 million CDR3-containing paired-end reads. First-strand cDNA was synthesized from all RNA with the Mint cDNA synthesis kit, primed by a TRBC-specific oligonucleotide. Following uracil-DNA glycosylase treatment, all cDNA underwent a first 18-cycle PCR with the universal primers M1SS and BC2_uni_R. As for how the authors treated the data: Each sample was normalized by randomly selecting 1 million high-quality reads, each carrying a distinct molecular identifier. Reads sharing molecular identifiers were discarded rather than binned into consensus sequences. MiTCR, run with a Q25 quality threshold and the strictest error-elimination algorithm, handled CDR3 identification, clonotype clustering and error correction. A nonparametric unseen species model with Euler transformation was used to estimate a lower bound on total TCR beta diversity. Using fastp trimming at Q25 and MiXCR clonotype assembly, TCRdb reanalyzed the public sequencing data and kept in-frame beta chains. Under each unique CDR3 protein, matching rows form one entry showing the most common genes and DNA. The V and J calls follow TCRdb's processing rather than the paper's. A total of approximately 2,000,000 distinct CDR3 sequences appear in this sample, roughly two fifths of them only once. Under 25% of the sample comes from the top ten.

The CDR1 and CDR2 encoded by the germline V gene (reference sequence) are DFQATT and SNEGSKA. The CDR3 has 11 amino acids, counting the end cysteine and phenylalanine. CDR3 DNA is the only sequence kept; it has 33 bases, read in frame from the first base. At the junction V is shortened by 8 bases and J by 5 bases, with 10 bases in between. Rearrangement joined TRBV20-1 to TRBJ2-1; the D region is possibly TRBD1 or TRBD2, each matching across 5 bases. Input material: blood. The sequence was obtained from a human donor in good health. The DNA sequence is TGCAGTAGGGGACGCGACAATGAGCAGTTCTTC. It is translated as CSRGRDNEQFF.